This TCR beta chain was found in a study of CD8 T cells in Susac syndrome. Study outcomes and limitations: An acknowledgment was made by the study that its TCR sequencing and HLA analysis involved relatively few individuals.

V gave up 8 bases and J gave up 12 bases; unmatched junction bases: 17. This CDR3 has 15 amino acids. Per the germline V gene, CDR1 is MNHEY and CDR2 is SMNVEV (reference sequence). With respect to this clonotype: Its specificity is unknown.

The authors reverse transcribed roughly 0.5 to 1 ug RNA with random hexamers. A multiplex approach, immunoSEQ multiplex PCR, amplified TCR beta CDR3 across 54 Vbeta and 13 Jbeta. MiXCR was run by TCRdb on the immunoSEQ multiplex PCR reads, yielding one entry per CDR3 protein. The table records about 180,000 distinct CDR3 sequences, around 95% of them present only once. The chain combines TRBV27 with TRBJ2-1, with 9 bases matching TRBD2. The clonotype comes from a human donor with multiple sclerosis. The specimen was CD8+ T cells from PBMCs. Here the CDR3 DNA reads TGTGCCAGCGGAACCGGGACTAGCCCTTACCAAGGGCAGTTCTTC. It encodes CASGTGTSPYQGQFF.